These 26 T cell receptor beta chains were sequenced from one sample in a study of early T cells in non-severe SARS-CoV-2 infection. A single record per CDR3 protein comes from TCRdb applying MiXCR to the 5' RACE reads. The data hold 55,000 to 75,000 distinct CDR3 sequences, with under 15% observed a single time. Material for sequencing was whole blood. The origin of the receptors is an adult who was a healthcare worker with PCR-confirmed SARS-CoV-2 infection or an uninfected control (not recorded which).

This chain joins TRBV29-1 and TRBJ2-2; 9 bases are shared with TRBD1. Trimming at V came to 4 bases and at J to 5 bases, leaving 2 bases not matched to a gene. CDR1 SQVTM and CDR2 ANQGSEA come from the germline V gene. The CDR3 sequence is 13 residues long. The DNA for the CDR3 is TGCAGCGTTGCGACAGGGGGGACCGGGGAGCTGTTTTTT. Translation: CSVATGGTGELFF.

This clonotype has ten or more counts. The rearrangement uses TRBV14 and TRBJ1-1, with a possible D match to TRBD1 (6 bases). Germline V gene data show CDR1 as SGHDN and CDR2 as FVKESK. V shed 4 bases and J shed 0 bases, with 15 bases lying between them. The CDR3 is 16 amino acids. CDR3 loop: CASSRGQKSMNTEAFF. Written as DNA, the CDR3 is TGTGCCAGCAGCCGTGGACAGAAGAGTATGAACACTGAAGCTTTCTTT.

V and J are TRBV9 and TRBJ2-5; 7 bases are shared with TRBD2. J lost 3 bases, V lost 3 bases, and 5 bases had no gene match. The CDR3 sequence is 14 residues long. Germline V lookup: CDR1 SGDLS, CDR2 YYNGEE. The CDR3 here is CASSATSVKETQYF. In nucleotides, the CDR3 is TGTGCCAGCAGCGCCACTAGCGTAAAAGAGACCCAGTACTTC.

A remark on this clonotype: A much larger clone differs by one base, so this may be a read error. J is TRBJ1-1 and V is TRBV5-1; 10 nucleotides agree with TRBD1. The CDR3 has 14 residues. Germline V CDR1 and CDR2: SGHRS, YFSETQ. The DNA of the CDR3 is TGCGCCTGCAGCTCGACAGGGGGCGGGACTGAAGCTTTCTTT. Its protein is CACSSTGGGTEAFF.

In its sample, this clonotype was seen many times. The rearrangement joins TRBV27 to TRBJ1-4, with a possible D match to TRBD1 (5 bases). The CDR3 extends over 14 amino acids. Per the germline V gene, CDR1 is MNHEY and CDR2 is SMNVEV (reference sequence). With 5 bases removed from V and 4 bases from J, the gap between germline ends came to 11 bases. The DNA for the CDR3 is TGTGCCAGCAGTAGGGACGGTATTAATGAAAAACTGTTTTTT. Translation: CASSRDGINEKLFF. Using reference TRBV27 and TRBJ1-4 for the parts outside the CDR3, the full variable domain is EAQVTQNPRYLITVTGKKLTVTCSQNMNHEYMSWYRQDPGLGLRQIYYSMNVEVTDKGDVPEGYKVSRKEKRNFPLILESPSPNQTSLYFCASSRDGINEKLFFGSGTQLSVL.

In this sample, this clonotype turned up many times. The chain employs TRBV9 and TRBJ1-1, with TRBD1 as a possible D gene (6 bases). The germline V gene has CDR1 SGDLS and CDR2 YYNGEE. The CDR3 consists of 14 residues. V was cut by 4 bases and J by 5 bases, with 15 bases left in between. CDR3 nucleotides: TGTGCCAGCAGCCCCTCTGGGGGCTCGACTGAAGCTTTCTTT. Translation gives CASSPSGGSTEAFF.

This clonotype occurred many times. V and J are TRBV7-2 and TRBJ2-1; D ambiguous. Germline CDR1 reads SGHTA; CDR2 reads FQGNSA. The ends were cut back, 7 bases at V and 9 bases at J, with 16 bases in the middle. This CDR3 is built from 13 residues. CDR3 DNA sequence: TGTGCCAGCACCCCTATAAGTGAAACTGAGCAGTTCTTC. This translates into CASTPISETEQFF.

This clonotype was picked up many times. V and J are TRBV29-1 and TRBJ2-7; TRBD1 aligns across 10 bases. Unmatched junction bases numbered 2, after V lost 1 base and J lost 5 bases. The germline CDR1 and CDR2 sequences are SQVTM and ANQGSEA. The CDR3 loop spans 13 amino acids. CDR3 sequence reads: CSVEGQGANEQYF. For the CDR3, the DNA is TGCAGCGTTGAAGGACAGGGGGCCAACGAGCAGTACTTC.

Comments on this clonotype: Compared with germline, one end of the junction differs, possibly owing to a read error. The chain combines TRBV10-2 with TRBJ1-2; TRBD1 matches at 8 bases. CDR1 and CDR2 (germline): WSHSY, SAAADI. The length of the CDR3 is 17 residues. The chain's CDR3 is CASSESPGTGGGYGYTF. The CDR3 DNA follows: TGTGCCAGCAGTGAATCTCCTGGGACAGGTGGTGGCTATGGCTACACCTTC.

The CDR3 spells CAMGPAGTDTQYF. The DNA of the CDR3 is TGTGCCATGGGACCAGCGGGCACAGATACGCAGTATTTT. The V gene is TRBV10-3, the J gene TRBJ2-3; D could derive from TRBD1 or TRBD2 (5 bases each). Trimming removed 9 bases from V and 1 base from J, with 11 bases in between. Looked up from germline, CDR1 is ENHRY and CDR2 is SYGVKD. This CDR3 contains 13 residues.

This clonotype occurred many times. This chain joins TRBV7-2 and TRBJ2-5, with D possibly TRBD1 on 5 matching bases. Germline V gene sequence: CDR1 SGHTA, CDR2 FQGNSA. Trimming left V 1 base short and J 0 bases short, with 6 bases between. This CDR3 has 14 amino acids. The DNA of the CDR3 is TGTGCCAGCAGCTTAGGGGGCAACCAAGAGACCCAGTACTTC. Residues: CASSLGGNQETQYF. Together with reference TRBV7-2 and TRBJ2-5, the CDR3 gives the full variable domain: GAGVSQSPSNKVTEKGKDVELRCDPISGHTALYWYRQSLGQGLEFLIYFQGNSAPDKSGLPSDRFSAERTGGSVSTLTIQRTQQEDSAVYLCASSLGGNQETQYFGPGTRLLVL.

This clonotype was seen more than once but under ten times. The V gene is TRBV28, the J gene TRBJ1-2; D ambiguous. This CDR3 is 12 amino acids long. Germline CDR1 MDHEN, CDR2 SYDVKM. Trimming left V 6 bases short and J 5 bases short, with 10 bases between. The CDR3, as DNA: TGTGCCAGCAGACTTGCTCGGTATGGCTACACCTTC. Its translation: CASRLARYGYTF.

This clonotype was picked up many times. This chain connects TRBV5-4 to TRBJ1-5; TRBD1 aligns across 12 bases. The germline V gene encodes CDR1 SGHNT and CDR2 YYREEE (reference sequence). The CDR3 totals 15 residues. After removal of 3 bases from V and 5 bases from J, the junction contained 3 bases not matched to a gene. This CDR3 reads CASSSGTGGDQPQHF. DNA of the CDR3: TGTGCCAGCAGCTCCGGGACAGGGGGCGATCAGCCCCAGCATTTT.

The chain combines TRBV29-1 with TRBJ2-5, with a possible D match to TRBD1 (6 bases). CDR1 and CDR2 (germline): SQVTM, ANQGSEA. The CDR3 spans 13 residues. The V gene lost 4 bases and the J gene lost 2 bases, with 11 bases spanning the gap. CDR3 nucleotide sequence: TGCAGCGTTGCTATGAGGGGGCAAGAGACCCAGTACTTC. Amino acids: CSVAMRGQETQYF.

This clonotype was seen repeatedly, ten times or more. The DNA is omitted, as the CDR3 cannot be located on it reliably, and the CDR3 follows TCRdb's listing. The gene calls are TRBV27 and TRBJ2-1; no check of the table's D call, TRBD1, against the DNA was made. From germline, CDR1 is MNHEY and CDR2 SMNVEV (reference sequence). Counting both end residues, the CDR3 totals 12 amino acids. CDR3 sequence: CASSWGAGSRFF.

This clonotype was recorded at least ten times. V gene TRBV28 combines with J gene TRBJ2-3, with 11 bases matching TRBD2. The CDR3 covers 19 residues. Germline assignment: CDR1 MDHEN and CDR2 SYDVKM. With V trimmed by 3 bases and J by 1 base, 12 bases remained unmatched. The CDR3 DNA reads as TGTGCCAGCAGTTTCCCAACTAGCGGGGGCTCTATAGGCACAGATACGCAGTATTTT. This translates into CASSFPTSGGSIGTDTQYF.

This clonotype was observed at least ten times. J is TRBJ1-2 and V is TRBV18, with D tentatively TRBD1 (6 bases). The CDR3 has 13 residues. The germline V gene encodes CDR1 KGHSH and CDR2 LQKENI. The V and J ends lost 3 bases and 6 bases respectively, with 11 bases between them. The CDR3, as DNA: TGTGCCAGCTCACCTGAGGGGGGAAATGGCTACACCTTC. Translating it yields CASSPEGGNGYTF.

This clonotype was seen ten or more times. The rearrangement links TRBV29-1 to TRBJ1-2; 9 nucleotides line up with TRBD1. The CDR3 totals 15 residues. The germline V gene has CDR1 SQVTM and CDR2 ANQGSEA. The ends lost 5 bases at V and 4 bases at J; junction bases unmatched: 11. The CDR3 sequence is CSVPGQGSSSYGYTF. CDR3 coding DNA: TGCAGCGTTCCGGGACAGGGATCAAGTTCCTATGGCTACACCTTC. The whole variable domain, remainder taken from reference TRBV29-1 and TRBJ1-2, is SAVISQKPSRDICQRGTSLTIQCQVDSQVTMMFWYRQQPGQSLTLIATANQGSEATYESGFVIDKFPISRPNLTFSTLTVSNMSPEDSSIYLCSVPGQGSSSYGYTFGSGTRLTVV.

This clonotype was found many times. The rearrangement uses TRBV29-1 and TRBJ1-1; the D gene is possibly TRBD1 (6 bases). Looked up from germline, CDR1 is SQVTM and CDR2 is ANQGSEA. V was clipped by 6 bases and J by 0 bases, with 11 bases between them. The CDR3 sequence is 13 residues long. CDR3 loop: CSVAGVLNTEAFF. CDR3 nucleotide sequence: TGCAGCGTGGCAGGGGTCCTGAACACTGAAGCTTTCTTT.

This clonotype appeared many times. The chain has TRBV12-3 or TRBV12-4 and TRBJ2-5, with D possibly matching TRBD1 (6 bases). The germline V and J ends were trimmed by 5 bases and 4 bases, with 20 bases remaining between them. This CDR3 has 16 amino acids. Here the CDR3 reads CASSPQGRVIGETQYF. CDR3 coding DNA: TGTGCCAGCAGTCCACAGGGAAGGGTCATCGGAGAGACCCAGTACTTC.

This clonotype showed up many times. The chain recombines TRBV28 with TRBJ2-7, with D perhaps TRBD1 (6 bases). V gave up 6 bases and J gave up 4 bases, with 19 bases separating them. CDR1 and CDR2 from the germline V gene are MDHEN and SYDVKM. This CDR3 comprises 15 residues. The CDR3 nucleotides are TGTGCCAGCAGGGCCCAGGGGCCCTTTCCGTACGAGCAGTACTTC. Amino acids: CASRAQGPFPYEQYF. The variable domain in full, with the rest retrieved from reference TRBV28 and TRBJ2-7, is DVKVTQSSRYLVKRTGEKVFLECVQDMDHENMFWYRQDPGLGLRLIYFSYDVKMKEKGDIPEGYSVSREKKERFSLILESASTNQTSMYLCASRAQGPFPYEQYFGPGTRLTVT.

In its sample, this clonotype was seen many times. V is TRBV10-2 and J is TRBJ2-1, with a tentative D call TRBD1 (5 bases). From germline, CDR1 is WSHSY and CDR2 SAAADI. This CDR3 has 15 residues. The V and J ends lost 3 bases and 4 bases respectively, with 13 bases between them. The CDR3 bases are TGCGCCAGCAGTGAATTACAGGTGATGTACAATGAGCAGTTCTTC. Translating gives CASSELQVMYNEQFF.

This clonotype was observed many times. The chain has TRBV27 and TRBJ1-6; D is perhaps TRBD1 (5 bases). The length of the CDR3 is 14 residues. CDR1 is MNHEY, CDR2 SMNVEV, per germline (reference sequence). Trimming took 3 bases from V and 10 from J, leaving 13 bases between them. CDR3 region: CASSFFGAGSPLHF. CDR3 nucleotide sequence: TGTGCCAGCAGTTTTTTCGGGGCTGGCTCACCCCTCCACTTT.

This rearrangement joins TRBV7-2 to TRBJ1-2; D possibly corresponds to TRBD1 (6 bases). CDR1 and CDR2 (germline): SGHTA, FQGNSA. The CDR3 extends over 16 amino acids. V was cut by 6 bases and J by 5 bases, with 22 bases left in between. The CDR3 is CASSNIDRDRRYGYTF. CDR3 nucleotides: TGTGCCAGCAGTAACATCGACCGAGACAGGAGATATGGCTACACCTTC.

Many counts were recorded for this clonotype. The chain has TRBV14 and TRBJ2-1; D remains unclear. CDR3 length equals 14 residues. V lost 4 bases and J 6 bases, leaving 13 bases between the germline ends. In germline, CDR1 is SGHDN, CDR2 FVKESK. This chain's CDR3 is CASSLVGYGNEQFF. DNA for the CDR3: TGTGCCAGCAGCCTGGTAGGGTATGGCAATGAGCAGTTCTTC.

This clonotype was counted many times. The V call is TRBV6-2 or TRBV6-3, the J call TRBJ1-6; no clear D gene. The length of the CDR3 is 13 residues. Trimming removed 7 bases from V and 7 bases from J, with 11 bases in between. Germline CDR1 is MNHEY and CDR2 is SVGEGT. This CDR3 is CASIPSRNSPLHF. For the CDR3, the DNA is TGTGCCAGCATCCCGAGCCGGAATTCACCCCTCCACTTT.